This T cell receptor beta chain was profiled in a study of regulatory T cells in long-lasting Graves disease. The TCR beta library used iRepertoire HTBI primers with Arm-PCR amplification of CDR3. TCRdb redid the calling of the multiplex PCR reads with MiXCR, one entry per CDR3 protein. The sample lists about 360,000 distinct CDR3 sequences, 15% to 20% seen once, with roughly a fifth in the top ten. The time point was: newly diagnosed GD, antithyroid drugs for less than 3 months. The TCR library was made from RNA that had been extracted from PBMCs in TRIzol. Per the germline V gene, CDR1 is SNHLY and CDR2 is FYNNEI. This CDR3 has 11 amino acids. V gave up 7 bases and J gave up 4 bases, with 7 bases separating them. In its sample, this clonotype was seen many times. The same data also contributed to another study, on T cells in Graves' hyperthyroidism and ophthalmopathy. That source adds: The model's output predicted ophthalmopathy at a median of about 6.5 months prior to onset.

The sequencing used peripheral blood mononuclear cells (PBMCs), collected at new diagnosis, from a patient treated with antithyroid drugs. The origin of this receptor is a woman aged 18-30 years with Graves disease. The V gene is TRBV2, the J gene TRBJ1-2; D is perhaps TRBD1 (6 bases). The CDR3 DNA sequence: TGTGCCAGCAAGGGGGGCTATGGCTACACCTTC. It yields the protein CASKGGYGYTF.